This TCR beta chain comes out of a study of cytomegalovirus exposure and HLA in healthy donors. Germline loops: CDR1 SNHLY, CDR2 FYNNEI. The CDR3 extends over 14 amino acids. V gave up 1 base and J gave up 7 bases, with 12 bases separating them. Use of 60 Vbeta and 13 Jbeta primers characterized the PCR. Sequencing was performed with immunoSEQ multiplex PCR; in TCRdb, only in-frame clones are kept and a portion is missing. The data show about 63,000 clones, 73% seen once. Despite likely unrecorded immune exposures, the donors were nominally healthy at the time of sampling. This chain connects TRBV2 to TRBJ2-3; perhaps TRBD1 as D (5 bases). Sequencing used PBMCs. The sequence came from a man aged 45 to 65 in good health and CMV-seronegative. CDR3 loop: CASSEEGIFNTQYF. Written as DNA, the CDR3 is TGTGCCAGCAGTGAAGAGGGGATTTTCAATACGCAGTATTTT.